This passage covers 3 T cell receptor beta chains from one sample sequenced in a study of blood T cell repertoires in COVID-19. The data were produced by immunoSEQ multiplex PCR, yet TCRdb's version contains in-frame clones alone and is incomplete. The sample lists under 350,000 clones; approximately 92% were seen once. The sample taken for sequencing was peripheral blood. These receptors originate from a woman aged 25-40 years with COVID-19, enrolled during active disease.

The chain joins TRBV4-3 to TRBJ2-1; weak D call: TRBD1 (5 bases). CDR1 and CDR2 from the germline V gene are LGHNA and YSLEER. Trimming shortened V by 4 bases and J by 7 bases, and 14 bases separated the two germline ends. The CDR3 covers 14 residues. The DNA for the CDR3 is TGCGCCAGCAGCCTAAGGGGTGGGGTGAATGAGCAGTTCTTC. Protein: CASSLRGGVNEQFF.

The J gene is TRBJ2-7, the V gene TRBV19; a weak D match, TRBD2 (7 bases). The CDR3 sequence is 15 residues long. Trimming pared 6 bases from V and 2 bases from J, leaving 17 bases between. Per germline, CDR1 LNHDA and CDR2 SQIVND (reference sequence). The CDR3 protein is CASRKGGDPTYEQYF. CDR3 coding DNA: TGTGCCAGTAGAAAGGGGGGGGACCCTACCTACGAGCAGTACTTC. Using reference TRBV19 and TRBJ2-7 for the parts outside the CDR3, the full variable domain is DGGITQSPKYLFRKEGQNVTLSCEQNLNHDAMYWYRQDPGQGLRLIYYSQIVNDFQKGDIAEGYSVSREKKESFPLTVTSAQKNPTAFYLCASRKGGDPTYEQYFGPGTRLTVT.

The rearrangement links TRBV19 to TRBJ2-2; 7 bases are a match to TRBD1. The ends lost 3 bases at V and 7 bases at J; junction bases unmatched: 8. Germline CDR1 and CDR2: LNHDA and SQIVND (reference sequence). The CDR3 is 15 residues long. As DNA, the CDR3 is TGTGCCAGTAGTATTGAGGACAGGCTGTTCGGGGAGCTGTTTTTT. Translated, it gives CASSIEDRLFGELFF.